The clone carrying this TCR beta chain was seen a handful of times. The antigen remains unidentified. This entry comes from a study of response to subunit inactivated influenza vaccine. TCRdb re-derived calls from the RT-PCR reads in MiXCR, one entry per CDR3 protein. This sample has 170,000 or so distinct CDR3 sequences, with about 11% found just once. The V end was cut by 2 bases, the J end by 4 bases, with 3 bases between. Germline CDR1 and CDR2: MNHEY and SVGEGT. CDR3 length: 12 amino acids. The study's findings and limits: New T cells are recruited in small numbers by each seasonal influenza vaccination, according to the authors' suggestion.

The receptor was isolated from a man between 50 and 69 years old who received an inactivated influenza vaccine. This chain uses TRBV6-2 or TRBV6-3 with TRBJ1-3; no reliable D call. Sequenced material: CD8+ T cells sorted from PBMCs, taken less than 30 months after vaccination. In DNA form, the CDR3 reads TGTGCCAGCAGTTACGAGGGAAACACCATATATTTT. Its translation: CASSYEGNTIYF.